This TCR beta chain originates from a study of OX40 agonist ivuxolimab in advanced cancers. The CDR3 contains 15 residues. V was clipped by 5 bases and J by 5 bases; unmatched bases: 9. Germline V gene sequence: CDR1 ENHRY, CDR2 SYGVKD. This clone was seen once. Some clones are missing from TCRdb's copy, which holds only in-frame ones; the method was immunoSEQ multiplex PCR. Here the sample spans around 70,000 clones, about 82% being singletons. The rearrangement uses TRBV10-3 and TRBJ2-3; 8 nucleotides line up with TRBD2. The TCR was taken from an adult with an advanced solid tumor such as melanoma, head and neck, liver or kidney cancer. The sequencing here drew on CD4+ or CD8+ T cells sorted from blood, taken in a trial of the OX40 agonist ivuxolimab. The CDR3 DNA reads as TGTGCCATCAGTCGAGCGGGGGAGATCCTAGATACGCAGTATTTT. As protein: CAISRAGEILDTQYF.